The 8 T cell receptor beta chains listed next were all sequenced from one sample in a study of post-analysis software for immune sequencing data. Overall study results and limits: Patients had higher frequencies than controls of five TRBV segments, including TRBV5-6, TRBV5-1 and TRBV20-1.

Prepared TCR beta cDNA libraries contained unique molecular identifiers. TCRdb reprocessed the PCR reads with MiXCR, giving one entry per CDR3 protein. The data hold 550,000 to 700,000 distinct CDR3 sequences, with 44% observed a single time. These receptors have no identified antigens. The sequenced material came from blood. Source of these receptors: a girl aged 10 to 17 with multiple sclerosis.

The chain links TRBV2 to TRBJ2-1, with a weak D call TRBD2 (5 bases). V lost 5 bases and J lost 4, with 15 bases in between. This CDR3 region has 15 residues. From germline, CDR1 is SNHLY and CDR2 FYNNEI. The CDR3 sequence: CASSSGWATYNEQFF. The DNA of the CDR3 is TGTGCCAGCAGTTCGGGGTGGGCCACTTACAATGAGCAGTTCTTC.

This clonotype was seen a handful of times. This sequence joins TRBV28 and TRBJ2-7; D unclear. The germline V and J ends were trimmed by 3 bases and 2 bases, with 14 bases remaining between them. CDR1 and CDR2 (germline): MDHEN, SYDVKM. The CDR3 length is 15 residues. CDR3 loop: CASSLGFSSTYEQYF. The CDR3 DNA reads TGTGCCAGCAGTTTGGGGTTTTCATCAACCTACGAGCAGTACTTC.

The genes are TRBV6-2 or TRBV6-3 and TRBJ2-7, with 9 bases that match TRBD1. CDR3 length: 14 amino acids. From germline, CDR1 is MNHEY and CDR2 SVGEGT. V shed 6 bases and J 3 bases; nucleotides not matched to a gene: 6. The CDR3 DNA reads as TGTGCCAGCAGGGGGACAGGGATTTTCTACGAGCAGTACTTC. Translating gives CASRGTGIFYEQYF.

A word on this clonotype: The junction departs from germline at one end; a sequencing error may be responsible. The J gene is TRBJ2-5, the V gene TRBV20-1, with 8 bases aligning to TRBD2. The germline gives CDR1 DFQATT, CDR2 SNEGSKA (reference sequence). The CDR3 extends over 14 amino acids. The CDR3 sequence: CSANLPGGVETQYF. DNA of the CDR3: TGCAGCGCTAACCTCCCGGGAGGGGTAGAGACCCAGTACTTC.

This clonotype was detected a few times. The chain uses TRBV9 and TRBJ1-1, with D possibly being TRBD1 (6 bases). The CDR3 runs 14 residues. Germline CDR1 SGDLS, CDR2 YYNGEE. Trimming stripped 0 bases from V and 2 bases from J, with 8 bases between. CDR3 DNA: TGTGCCAGCAGCGTAGTCGGGGGCAACACTGAAGCTTTCTTT. Translating gives CASSVVGGNTEAFF.

V usage is TRBV29-1 and J usage is TRBJ2-1, with 9 bases that match TRBD1. Germline-derived CDR1 and CDR2 are SQVTM and ANQGSEA. The CDR3 extends over 12 amino acids. The V gene end was trimmed by 2 bases and the J gene end by 14 bases; junction bases not matched to a gene: 7. The CDR3 loop is CSVESGGDREFF. In DNA, the CDR3 is TGCAGCGTTGAATCGGGCGGGGACAGGGAGTTCTTC.

DNA of the CDR3: TGTGCCAGCAGCTTAGTGGGGGGGCTCATGGAGACCCAGTACTTC. This gives the protein CASSLVGGLMETQYF. The rearrangement joins TRBV7-6 to TRBJ2-5; possible D gene TRBD2, 7 bases. Germline CDR1 reads SGHVS; CDR2 reads FNYEAQ. The CDR3 is made up of 15 amino acids. Trimming pared 1 base from V and 5 bases from J, leaving 14 bases between.

This clonotype occurred once. CDR3 in amino acids: CASSPHGTSADNEQFF. The CDR3 DNA reads as TGTGCCAGCAGCCCCCATGGGACTAGCGCGGACAATGAGCAGTTCTTC. V usage is TRBV11-3 and J usage is TRBJ2-1, with 10 nucleotides matching TRBD2. V shed 5 bases and J 5 bases; nucleotides not matched to a gene: 9. This CDR3 has 16 amino acids. Looked up from germline, CDR1 is SGHNT and CDR2 is YENEEA.